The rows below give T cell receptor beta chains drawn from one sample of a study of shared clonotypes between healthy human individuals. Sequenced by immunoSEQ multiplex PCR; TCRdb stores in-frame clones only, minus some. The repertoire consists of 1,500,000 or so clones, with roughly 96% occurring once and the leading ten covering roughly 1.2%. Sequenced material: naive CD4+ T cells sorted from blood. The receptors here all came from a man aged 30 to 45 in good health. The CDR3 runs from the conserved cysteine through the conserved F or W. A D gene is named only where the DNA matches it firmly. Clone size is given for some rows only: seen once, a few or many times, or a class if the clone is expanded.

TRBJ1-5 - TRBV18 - TGTGCCAGCTCATCAACCACTACCCTAACGGGCAATCAGCCCCAGCATTTT CASSSTTTLTGNQPQHF
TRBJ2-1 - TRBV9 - TGTGCCAGCAGCAAGGACAGAATAAGCTCCTACAATGAGCAGTTCTTC CASSKDRISSYNEQFF
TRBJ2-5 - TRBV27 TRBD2 TGTGCCAGCAGTTCGGGGTGGGGGCTAGCGGGAGGAGAGACCCAGTACTTC CASSSGWGLAGGETQYF
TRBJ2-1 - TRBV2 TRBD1 TGTGCCAGCGAGGACAGGGTATATGCAAATGAGCAGTTCTTC CASEDRVYANEQFF
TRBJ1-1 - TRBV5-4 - TGTGCCAGCAGCTTGGTGGGACAACCCGAAGCTTTCTTT CASSLVGQPEAFF
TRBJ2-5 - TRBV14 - TGTGCCAGCAGCCCCGCTAGAATCCAGTACTTC CASSPARIQYF
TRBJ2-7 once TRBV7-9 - TGTGCCAGCATCCCCGGGACTTATGTCTCCTACGAGCAGTACTTC CASIPGTYVSYEQYF
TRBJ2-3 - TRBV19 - TGTGCCAGTAGTATAGTAGCGTTCACAGATACGCAGTATTTT CASSIVAFTDTQYF
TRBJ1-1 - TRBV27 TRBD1 TGTGCCAGCAGTCCCGGACAGGGAAACACTGAAGCTTTCTTT CASSPGQGNTEAFF
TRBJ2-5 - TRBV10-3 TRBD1 TGTGCCATCAGGAAGACACGGGACAGGGAAGAGACCCAGTACTTC CAIRKTRDREETQYF
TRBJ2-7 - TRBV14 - TGTGCCAGCAGCCAAGGCAGAACCCGTGGGCAGTACTTC CASSQGRTRGQYF
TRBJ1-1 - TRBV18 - TGTGCCAGCTCACCACCCGGGCCCATGAACACTGAAGCTTTCTTT CASSPPGPMNTEAFF
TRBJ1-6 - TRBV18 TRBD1 TGTGCCAGCTCATCGGGACAGCTATCTCTTAATTCACCCCTCCACTTT CASSSGQLSLNSPLHF
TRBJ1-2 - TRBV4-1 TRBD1 TGCGCCAGCAGCCAAACAGGGGGGAAGGGCTACACCTTC CASSQTGGKGYTF
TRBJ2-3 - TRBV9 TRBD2 TGTGCCAGCAGCCCTCGTCTGGGTCTTGACCGACTAGCGGGAGGGGTAGATACGCAGTATTTT CASSPRLGLDRLAGGVDTQYF
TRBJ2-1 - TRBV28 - TGTGCCAGCGGACTACCGCGGGTACTTTACAATGAGCAGTTCTTC CASGLPRVLYNEQFF
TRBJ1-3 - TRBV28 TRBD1 TGTGCCAGCTCCGGGACAGGGTATCCGACTGGAAACACCATATATTTT CASSGTGYPTGNTIYF
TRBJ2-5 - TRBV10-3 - TGTGCCATCAGTTCAGGACAGGGAGGGGAGACCCAGTACTTC CAISSGQGGETQYF
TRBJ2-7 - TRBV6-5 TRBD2 TGTGCCAGCAGTCTACTAGCGGCACCCCTCGAGCAGTACTTC CASSLLAAPLEQYF
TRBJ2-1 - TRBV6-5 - TGTGCCAGCAGTAAGCGCCCCGCGACCAATGAGCAGTTCTTC CASSKRPATNEQFF
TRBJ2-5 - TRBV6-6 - TGTGCCAGCAGTTACGGACTACAAGAGACCCAGTACTTC CASSYGLQETQYF
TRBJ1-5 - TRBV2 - TGTGCCAGCATAAGGGAGTACAATCAGCCCCAGCATTTT CASIREYNQPQHF
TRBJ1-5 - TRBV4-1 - TGCGCCAGCAGCCCCCCACCGTCACGTCTCGATCAGCCCCAGCATTTT CASSPPPSRLDQPQHF